This is a list of T cell receptor beta chains from one sample in a study of cytomegalovirus exposure and HLA in healthy donors. Some clones are missing from TCRdb's copy, which holds only in-frame ones; the method was immunoSEQ multiplex PCR. The data hold under 150,000 clones, with approximately 85% observed a single time. The sequenced sample was PBMCs. The receptors shown here come from a boy between 10 and 17 years old in good health and CMV-seronegative. CDR3s leave out the opening cysteine and the closing phenylalanine or tryptophan. Size is stated for part of the rows, as once, few or many counts, or as a class when the clone is expanded.

clone size	V gene	J gene	CDR3 protein
-	TRBV18	TRBJ1-1	ASSGQMNTEAF
-	TRBV2	TRBJ1-1	ASSGPRQGAADTEAF
-	TRBV7-2	TRBJ1-2	ASSSGSTWASSYT
few	TRBV5-6	TRBJ1-2	ASSFGASGNYGYT
-	TRBV9	TRBJ2-3	ASSPGTSGGPSTDTQY
-	TRBV27	TRBJ1-2	ASSPLADYGYT
-	TRBV18	TRBJ1-2	ASSMDRLNYGYT
-	TRBV7-9	TRBJ2-1	ASVGLGLAGGPHNEQF
-	TRBV7-2	TRBJ1-2	ASSYYRGGGYT
-	TRBV7-9	TRBJ1-1	ASSYLGGTFEAF
-	TRBV2	TRBJ2-1	ASSPLGDEQF
-	TRBV27	TRBJ2-2	ASSLFSSANTGELF
-	TRBV5-1	TRBJ1-3	ASSLVGTAGNTIY
few	TRBV19	TRBJ1-1	ASSRSGRGQNTEAF
-	TRBV5-4	-	ASRPRDFSYEQY
-	TRBV12-5	TRBJ2-2	ASGSTGGSNTGELF
-	TRBV6-1	TRBJ1-1	ASSVGGSNTEAF
-	TRBV5-4	TRBJ2-1	ASTVEVSSYNEQF
once	TRBV7-9	TRBJ2-2	ASSFPAGSPGELF
-	TRBV6-6	TRBJ1-1	ASSPPPGRANTEAF
-	TRBV9	TRBJ2-2	ASSVIDIATGELF
-	TRBV7-3	TRBJ2-5	ASSSHRATGRETQY
-	TRBV10-3	TRBJ2-7	AISEEETSIKQY
-	TRBV10-3	TRBJ2-2	AISGVRGANTGELF
few	TRBV5-1	TRBJ2-7	ASSFGWEGRSYEQY
-	TRBV5-5	TRBJ1-1	ASSLGIGDTEAF